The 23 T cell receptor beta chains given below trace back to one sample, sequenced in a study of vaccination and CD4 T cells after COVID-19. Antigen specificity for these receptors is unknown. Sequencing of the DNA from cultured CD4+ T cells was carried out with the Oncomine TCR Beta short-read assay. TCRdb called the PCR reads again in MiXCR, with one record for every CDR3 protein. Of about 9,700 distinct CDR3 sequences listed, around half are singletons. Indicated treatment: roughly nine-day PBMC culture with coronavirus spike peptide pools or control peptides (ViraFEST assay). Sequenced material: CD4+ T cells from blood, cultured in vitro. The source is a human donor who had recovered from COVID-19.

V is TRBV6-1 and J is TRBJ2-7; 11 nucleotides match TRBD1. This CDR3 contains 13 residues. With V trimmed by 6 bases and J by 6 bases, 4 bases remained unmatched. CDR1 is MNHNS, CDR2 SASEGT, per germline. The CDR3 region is CASRAGTGGEQYF. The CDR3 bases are TGTGCCAGCAGAGCCGGGACAGGGGGCGAGCAGTACTTC.

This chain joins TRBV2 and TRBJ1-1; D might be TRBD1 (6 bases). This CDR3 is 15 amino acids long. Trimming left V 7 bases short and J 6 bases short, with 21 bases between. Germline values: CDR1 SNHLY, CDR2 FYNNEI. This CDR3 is CASTRGGERTSEAFF. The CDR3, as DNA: TGTGCCAGCACTAGAGGGGGGGAACGAACATCTGAAGCTTTCTTT.

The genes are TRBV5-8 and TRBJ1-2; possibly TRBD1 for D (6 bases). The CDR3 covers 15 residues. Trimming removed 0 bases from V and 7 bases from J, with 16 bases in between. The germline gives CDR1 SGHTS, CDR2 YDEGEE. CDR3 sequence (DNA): TGTGCCAGCAGCTTGGGCAGGGGTAGAGGGGTTGGCTACACCTTC. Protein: CASSLGRGRGVGYTF.

In nucleotides, the CDR3 is TGTGCCAGCAGCTGGCAGGGTACTGGCTACACCTTC. Translating it yields CASSWQGTGYTF. The rearrangement joins TRBV7-9 to TRBJ1-2; D might be TRBD1 (5 bases). Deletions cut 4 bases from V and 7 bases from J, with 10 bases between. Per germline, CDR1 SEHNR and CDR2 FQNEAQ (reference sequence). The CDR3 consists of 12 residues. The full variable domain, with the rest looked up from reference TRBV7-9 and TRBJ1-2, is DTGVSQNPRHKITKRGQNVTFRCDPISEHNRLYWYRQTLGQGPEFLTYFQNEAQLEKSRLLSDRFSAERPKGSFSTLEIQRTEQGDSAMYLCASSWQGTGYTFGSGTRLTVV.

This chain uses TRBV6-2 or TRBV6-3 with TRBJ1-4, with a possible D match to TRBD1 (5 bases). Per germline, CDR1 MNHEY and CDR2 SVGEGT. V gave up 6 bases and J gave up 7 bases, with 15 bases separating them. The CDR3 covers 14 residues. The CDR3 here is CASSPRERVEKLFF. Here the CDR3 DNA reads TGTGCCAGCAGCCCCAGGGAAAGGGTTGAAAAACTGTTTTTT.

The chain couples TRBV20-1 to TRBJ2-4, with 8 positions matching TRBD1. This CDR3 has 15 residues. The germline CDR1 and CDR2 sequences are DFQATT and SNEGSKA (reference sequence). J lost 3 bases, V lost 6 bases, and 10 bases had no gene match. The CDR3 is CSAQTGAGSKNIQYF. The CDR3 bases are TGCAGTGCCCAGACAGGGGCGGGGAGCAAAAACATTCAGTACTTC.

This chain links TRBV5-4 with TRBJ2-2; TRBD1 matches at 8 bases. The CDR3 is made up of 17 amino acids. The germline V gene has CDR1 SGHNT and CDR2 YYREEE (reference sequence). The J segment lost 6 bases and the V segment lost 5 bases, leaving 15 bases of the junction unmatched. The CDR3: CASSNNYRGEVAGELFF. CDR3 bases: TGTGCCAGCAGTAATAACTACAGGGGGGAGGTAGCCGGGGAGCTGTTTTTT.

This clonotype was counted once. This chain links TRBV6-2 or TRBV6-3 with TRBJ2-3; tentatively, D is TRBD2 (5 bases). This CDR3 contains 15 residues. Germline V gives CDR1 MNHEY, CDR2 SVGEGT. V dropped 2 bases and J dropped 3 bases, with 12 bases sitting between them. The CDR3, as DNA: TGTGCCAGCAGTTACGCGGGCTTATCAACAGATACGCAGTATTTT. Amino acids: CASSYAGLSTDTQYF.

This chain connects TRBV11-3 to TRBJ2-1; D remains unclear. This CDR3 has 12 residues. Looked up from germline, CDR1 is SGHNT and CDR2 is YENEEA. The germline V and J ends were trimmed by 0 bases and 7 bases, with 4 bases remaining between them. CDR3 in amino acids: CASSLDRNEQFF. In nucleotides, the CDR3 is TGTGCCAGCAGCTTAGATCGTAATGAGCAGTTCTTC.

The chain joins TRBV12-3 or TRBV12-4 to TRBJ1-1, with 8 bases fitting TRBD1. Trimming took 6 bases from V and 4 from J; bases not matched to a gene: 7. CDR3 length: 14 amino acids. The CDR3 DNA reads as TGTGCCAGCAGCATTACTACAGGGGGCACTGAAGCTTTCTTT. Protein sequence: CASSITTGGTEAFF.

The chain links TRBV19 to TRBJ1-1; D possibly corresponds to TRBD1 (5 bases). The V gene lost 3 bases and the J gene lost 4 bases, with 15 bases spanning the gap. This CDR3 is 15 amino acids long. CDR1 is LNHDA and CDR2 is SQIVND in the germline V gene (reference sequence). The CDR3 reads CASSIRGPGTTEAFF. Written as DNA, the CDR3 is TGTGCCAGTAGTATTAGAGGGCCCGGGACCACTGAAGCTTTCTTT. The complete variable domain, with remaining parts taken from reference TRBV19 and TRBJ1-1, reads DGGITQSPKYLFRKEGQNVTLSCEQNLNHDAMYWYRQDPGQGLRLIYYSQIVNDFQKGDIAEGYSVSREKKESFPLTVTSAQKNPTAFYLCASSIRGPGTTEAFFGQGTRLTVV.

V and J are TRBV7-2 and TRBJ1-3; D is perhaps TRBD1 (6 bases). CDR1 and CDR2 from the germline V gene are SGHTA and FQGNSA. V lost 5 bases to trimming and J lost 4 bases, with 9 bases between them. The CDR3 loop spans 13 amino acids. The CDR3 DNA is TGTGCCAGCAGCCTCGGACAGGGAAACACCATATATTTT. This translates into CASSLGQGNTIYF.

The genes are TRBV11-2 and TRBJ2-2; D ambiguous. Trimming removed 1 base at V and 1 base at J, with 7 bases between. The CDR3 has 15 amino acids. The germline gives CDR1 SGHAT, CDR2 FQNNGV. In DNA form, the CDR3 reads TGTGCCAGCAGCTTAGTATGGATGAACACCGGGGAGCTGTTTTTT. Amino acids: CASSLVWMNTGELFF.

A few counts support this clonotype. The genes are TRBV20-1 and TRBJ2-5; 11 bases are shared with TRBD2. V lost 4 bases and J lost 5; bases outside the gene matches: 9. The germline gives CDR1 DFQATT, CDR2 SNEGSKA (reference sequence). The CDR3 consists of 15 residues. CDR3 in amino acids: CSATGTSGGRETQYF. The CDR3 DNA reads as TGCAGTGCTACCGGGACTAGCGGTGGCCGTGAGACCCAGTACTTC.

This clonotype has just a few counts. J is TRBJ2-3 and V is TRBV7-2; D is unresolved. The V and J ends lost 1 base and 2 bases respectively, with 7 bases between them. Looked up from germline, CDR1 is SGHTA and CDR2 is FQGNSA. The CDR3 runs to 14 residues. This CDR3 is CASSLGLVTDTQYF. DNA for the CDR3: TGTGCCAGCAGCTTAGGATTAGTCACAGATACGCAGTATTTT.

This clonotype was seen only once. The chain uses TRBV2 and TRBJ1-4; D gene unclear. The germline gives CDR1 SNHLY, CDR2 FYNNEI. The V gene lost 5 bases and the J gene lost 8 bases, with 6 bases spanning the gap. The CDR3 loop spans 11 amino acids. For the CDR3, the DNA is TGTGCCAGCAGTATAAGGGAAAAACTGTTTTTT. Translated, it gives CASSIREKLFF.

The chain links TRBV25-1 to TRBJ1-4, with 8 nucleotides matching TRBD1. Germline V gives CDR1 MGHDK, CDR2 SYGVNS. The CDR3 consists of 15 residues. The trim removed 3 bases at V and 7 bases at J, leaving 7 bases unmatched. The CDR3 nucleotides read TGTGCCAGCAGTGATCCTCAGGGGGCGCGTGAAAAACTGTTTTTT. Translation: CASSDPQGAREKLFF.

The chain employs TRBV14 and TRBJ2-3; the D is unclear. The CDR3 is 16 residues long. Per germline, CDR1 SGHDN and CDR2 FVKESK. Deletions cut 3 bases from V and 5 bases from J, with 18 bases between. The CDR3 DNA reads TGTGCCAGCAGCCACCGGCGAGGTTCCTATAAAGATACGCAGTATTTT. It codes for CASSHRRGSYKDTQYF. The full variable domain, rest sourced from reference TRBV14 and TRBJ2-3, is EAGVTQFPSHSVIEKGQTVTLRCDPISGHDNLYWYRRVMGKEIKFLLHFVKESKQDESGMPNNRFLAERTGGTYSTLKVQPAELEDSGVYFCASSHRRGSYKDTQYFGPGTRLTVL.

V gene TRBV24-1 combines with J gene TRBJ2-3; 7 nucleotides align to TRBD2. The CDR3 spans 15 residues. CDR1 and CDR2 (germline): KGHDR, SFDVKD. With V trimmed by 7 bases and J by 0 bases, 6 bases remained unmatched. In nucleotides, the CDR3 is TGTGCCACCAGAACTAGCGTATCTAGCACAGATACGCAGTATTTT. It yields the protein CATRTSVSSTDTQYF.

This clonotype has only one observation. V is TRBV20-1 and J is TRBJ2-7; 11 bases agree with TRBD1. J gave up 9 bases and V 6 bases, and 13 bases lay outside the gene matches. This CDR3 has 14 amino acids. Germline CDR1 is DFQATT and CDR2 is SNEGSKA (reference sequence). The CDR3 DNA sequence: TGCAGTGCCAATCATGGACAGGGGGCGCGGGTGCAGTACTTC. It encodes CSANHGQGARVQYF.

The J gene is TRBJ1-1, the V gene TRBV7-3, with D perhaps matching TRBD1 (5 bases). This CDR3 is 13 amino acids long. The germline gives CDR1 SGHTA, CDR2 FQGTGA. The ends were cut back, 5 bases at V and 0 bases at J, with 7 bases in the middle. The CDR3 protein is CASSPDMNTEAFF. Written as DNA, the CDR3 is TGTGCCAGCAGCCCGGACATGAACACTGAAGCTTTCTTT.

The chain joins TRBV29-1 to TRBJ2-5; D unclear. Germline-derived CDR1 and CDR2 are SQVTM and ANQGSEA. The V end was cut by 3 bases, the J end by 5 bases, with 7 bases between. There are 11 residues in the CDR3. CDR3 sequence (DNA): TGCAGCGTTGAGTTGAGGGAGACCCAGTACTTC. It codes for CSVELRETQYF. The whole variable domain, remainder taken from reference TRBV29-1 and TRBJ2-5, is SAVISQKPSRDICQRGTSLTIQCQVDSQVTMMFWYRQQPGQSLTLIATANQGSEATYESGFVIDKFPISRPNLTFSTLTVSNMSPEDSSIYLCSVELRETQYFGPGTRLLVL.

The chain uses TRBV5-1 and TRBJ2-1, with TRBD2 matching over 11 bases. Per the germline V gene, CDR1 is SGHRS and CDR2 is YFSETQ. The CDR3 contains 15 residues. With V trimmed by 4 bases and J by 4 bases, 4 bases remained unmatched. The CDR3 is CASSPLAGGYNEQFF. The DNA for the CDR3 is TGCGCCAGCAGCCCATTAGCGGGAGGGTACAATGAGCAGTTCTTC. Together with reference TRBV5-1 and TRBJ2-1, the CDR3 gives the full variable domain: KAGVTQTPRYLIKTRGQQVTLSCSPISGHRSVSWYQQTPGQGLQFLFEYFSETQRNKGNFPGRFSGRQFSNSRSEMNVSTLELGDSALYLCASSPLAGGYNEQFFGPGTRLTVL.